What follows are 15 T cell receptor beta chains derived from one specimen sequenced in a study of blood T cell repertoires in COVID-19. The protocol was immunoSEQ multiplex PCR, while the TCRdb copy is restricted to in-frame clones and leaves out a portion. Among 72,000 or so clones, about 81% were seen once, and the ten largest hold around 9.2%. The sequencing input was peripheral blood. Every receptor here comes from a human donor in a cohort sampled during active COVID-19.

This chain connects TRBV5-1 to TRBJ2-7, with 7 positions matching TRBD2. The CDR3 runs 15 residues. In germline, CDR1 is SGHRS, CDR2 YFSETQ. Trimming cost V 0 bases and J 4 bases; bases outside gene matches: 7. The CDR3 DNA follows: TGCGCCAGCAGCTTGGGAGGTAGCGGGCGGTACGAGCAGTACTTC. Its translation: CASSLGGSGRYEQYF.

This chain links TRBV6-4 with TRBJ2-2, with a possible D match to TRBD2 (6 bases). Per germline, CDR1 MRHNA and CDR2 SNTAGT. V was pared by 3 bases and J by 4 bases, with 9 bases between. CDR3 size: 14 residues. In nucleotides, the CDR3 is TGTGCCAGCAGTGATTCCGGGAGCACCGGGGAGCTGTTTTTT. Residues: CASSDSGSTGELFF.

V usage is TRBV28 and J usage is TRBJ1-3; D remains unclear. The V and J ends lost 3 bases and 4 bases respectively, with 4 bases between them. CDR1 and CDR2 (germline): MDHEN, SYDVKM. The CDR3 runs to 12 residues. The DNA of the CDR3 is TGTGCCAGCAGTTTTCGGGGAAACACCATATATTTT. Amino acids: CASSFRGNTIYF.

The V call is TRBV6-2 or TRBV6-3, the J call TRBJ2-5, with a possible D match to TRBD2 (6 bases). V dropped 2 bases and J dropped 5 bases, with 12 bases sitting between them. From germline, CDR1 is MNHEY and CDR2 SVGEGT. The CDR3 runs to 14 residues. In nucleotides, the CDR3 is TGTGCCAGCAGTTACGCTAAGGGGAGGGAGACCCAGTACTTC. This translates into CASSYAKGRETQYF.

The chain recombines TRBV4-2 with TRBJ2-1; D is uncertain. The CDR3 totals 15 residues. Trimming removed 1 base at V and 10 bases at J, with 17 bases between. The V gene's germline CDR1 is LGHNA and CDR2 YNFKEQ. The CDR3 region has the DNA TGTGCCAGCAGCCAAGCCCCCGAAGTTAGTTTCGAGCAGTTCTTC. Translated, it gives CASSQAPEVSFEQFF.

The CDR3 loop reads CASSQYSDYEQYF. As DNA, the CDR3 is TGCGCCAGCAGTCAATATAGCGACTACGAGCAGTACTTC. This chain links TRBV10-2 with TRBJ2-7; possible D gene TRBD2, 5 bases. Germline CDR1 WSHSY, CDR2 SAAADI. The CDR3 runs to 13 residues. Trimming shortened V by 5 bases and J by 3 bases, and 11 bases separated the two germline ends.

This clone occurred once. The gene calls are TRBV7-3 and TRBJ2-3; TRBD2 might be the D (5 bases). Trimming cost V 2 bases and J 2 bases, with 11 bases left between them. Germline V gene lookup returns CDR1 SGHTA and CDR2 FQGTGA. There are 15 residues in the CDR3. DNA of the CDR3: TGTGCCAGCAGCTTAGCCGGACTCAACACAGATACGCAGTATTTT. This encodes CASSLAGLNTDTQYF.

The chain joins TRBV28 to TRBJ2-6; TRBD1 aligns across 7 bases. CDR3 size: 15 residues. Per germline, CDR1 MDHEN and CDR2 SYDVKM. V lost 8 bases and J lost 2; bases outside the gene matches: 6. DNA for the CDR3: TGTGCCAGCCTGGACAGGACCCCTGGGGCCAACGTCCTGACTTTC. As protein: CASLDRTPGANVLTF.

The V and J genes are TRBV4-2 and TRBJ2-1; 7 bases are a match to TRBD2. Germline trimming cut 1 base from V and 9 bases from J; bases unmatched to any gene: 12. The CDR3 consists of 16 residues. Germline values: CDR1 LGHNA, CDR2 YNFKEQ. This CDR3 is CASSQGIGGGPGEQFF. The CDR3 nucleotides read TGTGCCAGCAGCCAAGGTATTGGGGGAGGGCCCGGTGAGCAGTTCTTC.

The gene calls are TRBV19 and TRBJ2-7, with 12 nucleotides matching TRBD2. This CDR3 comprises 13 residues. CDR1 and CDR2 (germline): LNHDA, SQIVND (reference sequence). V gave up 9 bases and J gave up 6 bases; unmatched junction bases: 6. CDR3 nucleotide sequence: TGTGCCAGCCGACTAGCGGGAGCCGGCGAGCAGTACTTC. Protein: CASRLAGAGEQYF. Together with reference TRBV19 and TRBJ2-7, the CDR3 gives the full variable domain: DGGITQSPKYLFRKEGQNVTLSCEQNLNHDAMYWYRQDPGQGLRLIYYSQIVNDFQKGDIAEGYSVSREKKESFPLTVTSAQKNPTAFYLCASRLAGAGEQYFGPGTRLTVT.

The V call is TRBV29-1, the J call TRBJ2-7, with 10 positions matching TRBD1. Germline values: CDR1 SQVTM, CDR2 ANQGSEA. The CDR3 has 14 amino acids. With 2 bases clipped from V and 3 bases from J, the junction kept 4 bases outside the gene matches. The CDR3 coding sequence is TGCAGCGTTGAAACGGGACAGGGGATCTACGAGCAGTACTTC. This codes for CSVETGQGIYEQYF.

This chain uses TRBV2 with TRBJ2-1; tentative D call: TRBD1 (5 bases). The CDR3 runs to 14 residues. V was shortened by 4 bases and J by 9 bases, with 16 bases between the two germline ends. Germline values: CDR1 SNHLY, CDR2 FYNNEI. The chain's CDR3 is CASSGQPNYSEQFF. The CDR3 nucleotides are TGTGCCAGCAGTGGACAGCCAAATTATTCTGAGCAGTTCTTC.

This clone came up once. DNA for the CDR3: TGTGCCAGCAGCCTCGCGAGCAATCAGCCCCAGCATTTT. It translates to CASSLASNQPQHF. The chain uses TRBV6-2 or TRBV6-3 and TRBJ1-5; D is unresolved. This CDR3 region has 13 residues. V shed 6 bases and J shed 1 base, with 7 bases lying between them. Germline V gene lookup returns CDR1 MNHEY and CDR2 SVGEGT.

V is TRBV5-1 and J is TRBJ1-6; the match to TRBD1 covers 10 bases. Germline assignment: CDR1 SGHRS and CDR2 YFSETQ. The CDR3 covers 15 residues. V lost 4 bases to trimming and J lost 5 bases; unmatched junction nucleotides: 3. Here the CDR3 DNA reads TGCGCCAGCAGCCGGACAGGGGGGGATAATTCACCCCTCCACTTT. It translates to CASSRTGGDNSPLHF.

The J gene is TRBJ2-5, the V gene TRBV28; 11 positions match TRBD2. The V gene's germline CDR1 is MDHEN and CDR2 SYDVKM. V shed 5 bases and J 9 bases; nucleotides not matched to a gene: 14. CDR3 length: 16 amino acids. In DNA, the CDR3 is TGTGCCAGCAGTACCTCACTAGCGGGAGTCCTCCGGGCCCAGTACTTC. This translates into CASSTSLAGVLRAQYF.